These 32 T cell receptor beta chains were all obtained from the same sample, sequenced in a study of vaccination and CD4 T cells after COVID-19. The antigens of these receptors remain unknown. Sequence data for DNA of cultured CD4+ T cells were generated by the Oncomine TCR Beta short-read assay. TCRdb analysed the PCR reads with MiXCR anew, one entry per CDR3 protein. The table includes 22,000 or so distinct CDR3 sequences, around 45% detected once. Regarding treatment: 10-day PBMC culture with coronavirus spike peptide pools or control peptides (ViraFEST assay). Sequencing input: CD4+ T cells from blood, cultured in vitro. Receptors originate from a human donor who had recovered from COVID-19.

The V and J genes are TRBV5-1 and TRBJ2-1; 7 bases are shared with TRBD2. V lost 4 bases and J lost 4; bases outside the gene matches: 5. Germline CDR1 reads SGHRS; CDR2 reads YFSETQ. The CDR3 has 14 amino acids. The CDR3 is CASSPGGIYNEQFF. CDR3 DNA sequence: TGCGCCAGCAGCCCCGGGGGGATTTACAATGAGCAGTTCTTC.

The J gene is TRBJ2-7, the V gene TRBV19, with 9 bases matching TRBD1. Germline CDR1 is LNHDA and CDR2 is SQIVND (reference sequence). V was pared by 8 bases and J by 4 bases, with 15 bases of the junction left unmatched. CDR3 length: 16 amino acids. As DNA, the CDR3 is TGTGCCAGTTCTCCCCGGGGCGGACAGGGGAAGTACGAGCAGTACTTC. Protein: CASSPRGGQGKYEQYF.

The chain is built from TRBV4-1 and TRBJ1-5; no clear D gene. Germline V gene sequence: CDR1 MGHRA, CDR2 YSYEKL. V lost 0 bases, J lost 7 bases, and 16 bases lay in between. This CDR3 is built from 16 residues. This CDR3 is CASSQEGWGGAQPQHF. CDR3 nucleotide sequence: TGCGCCAGCAGCCAAGAAGGTTGGGGAGGTGCCCAGCCCCAGCATTTT.

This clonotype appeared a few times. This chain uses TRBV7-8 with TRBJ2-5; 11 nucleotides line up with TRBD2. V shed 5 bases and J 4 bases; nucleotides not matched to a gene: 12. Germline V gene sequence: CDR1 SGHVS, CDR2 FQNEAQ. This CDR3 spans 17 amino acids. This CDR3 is CASSRGLAGGTRETQYF. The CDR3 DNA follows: TGTGCCAGCAGCAGGGGGCTAGCGGGAGGAACGCGAGAGACCCAGTACTTC.

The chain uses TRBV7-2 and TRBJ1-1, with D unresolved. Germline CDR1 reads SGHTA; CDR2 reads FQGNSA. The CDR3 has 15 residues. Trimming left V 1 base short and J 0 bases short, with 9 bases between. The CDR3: CASSLGSVMNTEAFF. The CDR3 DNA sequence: TGTGCCAGCAGCTTAGGATCGGTTATGAACACTGAAGCTTTCTTT.

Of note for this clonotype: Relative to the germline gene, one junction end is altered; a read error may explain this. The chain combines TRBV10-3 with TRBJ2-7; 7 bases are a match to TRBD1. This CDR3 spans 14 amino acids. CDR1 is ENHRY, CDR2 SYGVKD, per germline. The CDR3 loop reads CALRQGLGSYEQYF. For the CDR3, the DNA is TGTGCCCTCAGACAGGGTTTGGGCTCCTACGAGCAGTACTTC.

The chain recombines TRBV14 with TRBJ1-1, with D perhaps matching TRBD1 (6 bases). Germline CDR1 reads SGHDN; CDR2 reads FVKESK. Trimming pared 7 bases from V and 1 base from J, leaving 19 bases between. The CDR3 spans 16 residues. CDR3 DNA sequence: TGTGCCAGCACCCATCCCCGCGGGACACCGAACACTGAAGCTTTCTTT. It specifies CASTHPRGTPNTEAFF. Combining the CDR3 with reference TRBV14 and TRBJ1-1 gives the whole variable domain EAGVTQFPSHSVIEKGQTVTLRCDPISGHDNLYWYRRVMGKEIKFLLHFVKESKQDESGMPNNRFLAERTGGTYSTLKVQPAELEDSGVYFCASTHPRGTPNTEAFFGQGTRLTVV.

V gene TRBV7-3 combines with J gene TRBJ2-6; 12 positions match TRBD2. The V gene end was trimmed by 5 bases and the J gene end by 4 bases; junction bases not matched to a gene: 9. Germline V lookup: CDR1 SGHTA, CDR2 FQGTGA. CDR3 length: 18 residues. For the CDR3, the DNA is TGTGCCAGCAGCCCTACTAGCGGGGGGTGGTCGGGGGCCAACGTCCTGACTTTC. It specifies CASSPTSGGWSGANVLTF.

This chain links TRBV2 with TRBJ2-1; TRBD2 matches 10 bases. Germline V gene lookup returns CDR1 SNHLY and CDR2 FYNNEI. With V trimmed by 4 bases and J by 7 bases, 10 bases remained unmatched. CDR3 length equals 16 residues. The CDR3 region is CASSAASGGGLNEQFF. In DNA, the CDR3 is TGTGCCAGCAGTGCGGCTAGCGGGGGCGGGTTGAATGAGCAGTTCTTC.

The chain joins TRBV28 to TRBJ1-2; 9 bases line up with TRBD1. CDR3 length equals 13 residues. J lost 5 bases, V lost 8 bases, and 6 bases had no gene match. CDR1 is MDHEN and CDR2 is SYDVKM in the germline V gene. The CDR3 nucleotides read TGTGCCAGCGGGGGGACAGGGCATTATGGCTACACCTTC. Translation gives CASGGTGHYGYTF.

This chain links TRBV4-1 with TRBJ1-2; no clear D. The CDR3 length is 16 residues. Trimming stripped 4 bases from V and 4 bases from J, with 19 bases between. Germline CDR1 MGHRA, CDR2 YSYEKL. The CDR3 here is CASSPTLRMGSYGYTF. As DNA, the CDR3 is TGCGCCAGCAGCCCCACTTTGAGGATGGGTAGCTATGGCTACACCTTC.

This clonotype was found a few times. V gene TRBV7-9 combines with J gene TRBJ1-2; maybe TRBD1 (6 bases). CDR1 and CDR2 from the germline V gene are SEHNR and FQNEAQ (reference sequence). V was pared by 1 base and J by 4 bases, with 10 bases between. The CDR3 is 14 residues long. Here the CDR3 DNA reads TGTGCCAGCAGCTTAGAGACAGGATCCTATGGCTACACCTTC. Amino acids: CASSLETGSYGYTF.

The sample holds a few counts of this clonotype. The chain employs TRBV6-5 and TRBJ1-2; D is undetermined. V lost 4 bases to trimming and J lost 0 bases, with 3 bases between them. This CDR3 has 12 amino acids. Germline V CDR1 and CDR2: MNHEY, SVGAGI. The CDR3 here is CASSFSNYGYTF. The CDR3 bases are TGTGCCAGCAGTTTTTCTAACTATGGCTACACCTTC.

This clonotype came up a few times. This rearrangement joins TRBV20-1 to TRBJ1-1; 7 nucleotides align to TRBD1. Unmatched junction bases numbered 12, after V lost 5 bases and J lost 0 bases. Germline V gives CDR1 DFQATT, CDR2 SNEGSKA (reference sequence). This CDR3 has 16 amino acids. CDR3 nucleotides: TGCAGTGCTCTGCGACAGGGAAGGAGGATGAACACTGAAGCTTTCTTT. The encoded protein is CSALRQGRRMNTEAFF.

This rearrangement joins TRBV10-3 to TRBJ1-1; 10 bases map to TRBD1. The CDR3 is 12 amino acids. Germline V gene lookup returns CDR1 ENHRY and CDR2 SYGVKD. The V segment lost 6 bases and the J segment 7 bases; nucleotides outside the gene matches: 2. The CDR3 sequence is CAISGQGDEAFF. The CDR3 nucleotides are TGTGCCATCAGCGGACAGGGGGATGAAGCTTTCTTT.

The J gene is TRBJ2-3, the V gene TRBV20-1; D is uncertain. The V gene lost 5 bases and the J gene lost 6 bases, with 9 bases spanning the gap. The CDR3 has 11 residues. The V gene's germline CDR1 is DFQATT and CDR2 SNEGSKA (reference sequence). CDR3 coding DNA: TGCAGTGCTCTGAGATCTGATACGCAGTATTTT. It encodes CSALRSDTQYF.

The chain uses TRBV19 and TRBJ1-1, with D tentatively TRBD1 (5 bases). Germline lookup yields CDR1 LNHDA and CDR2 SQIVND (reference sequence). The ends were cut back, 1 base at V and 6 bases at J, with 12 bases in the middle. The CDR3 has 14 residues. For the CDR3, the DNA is TGTGCCAGTAGTATAGTTTCCGCGGGACCTGAAGCTTTCTTT. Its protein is CASSIVSAGPEAFF.

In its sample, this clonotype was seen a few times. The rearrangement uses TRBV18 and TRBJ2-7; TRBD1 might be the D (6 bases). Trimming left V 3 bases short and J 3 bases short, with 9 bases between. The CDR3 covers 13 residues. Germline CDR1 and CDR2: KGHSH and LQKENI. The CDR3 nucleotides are TGTGCCAGCTCACCGGACAGAGTCTACGAGCAGTACTTC. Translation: CASSPDRVYEQYF.

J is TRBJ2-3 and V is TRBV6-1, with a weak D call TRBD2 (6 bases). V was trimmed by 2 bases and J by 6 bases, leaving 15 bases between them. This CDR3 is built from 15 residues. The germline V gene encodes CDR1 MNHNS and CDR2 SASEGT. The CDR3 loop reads CASSELRGRRDTQYF. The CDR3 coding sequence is TGTGCCAGCAGTGAACTCCGGGGGAGGAGGGATACGCAGTATTTT.

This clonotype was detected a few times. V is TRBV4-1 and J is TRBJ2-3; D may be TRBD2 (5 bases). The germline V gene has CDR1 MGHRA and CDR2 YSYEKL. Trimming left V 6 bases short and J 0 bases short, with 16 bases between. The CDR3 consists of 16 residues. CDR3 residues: CASSDLGLGSTDTQYF. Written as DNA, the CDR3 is TGCGCCAGCAGTGATCTCGGACTCGGTAGCACAGATACGCAGTATTTT.

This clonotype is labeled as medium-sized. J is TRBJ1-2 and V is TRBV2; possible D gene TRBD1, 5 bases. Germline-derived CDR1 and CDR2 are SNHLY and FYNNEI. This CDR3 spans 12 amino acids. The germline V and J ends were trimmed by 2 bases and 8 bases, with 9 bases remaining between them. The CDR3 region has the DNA TGTGCCAGCAGTGAAAGGGGCGGGGGCTACACCTTC. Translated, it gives CASSERGGGYTF.

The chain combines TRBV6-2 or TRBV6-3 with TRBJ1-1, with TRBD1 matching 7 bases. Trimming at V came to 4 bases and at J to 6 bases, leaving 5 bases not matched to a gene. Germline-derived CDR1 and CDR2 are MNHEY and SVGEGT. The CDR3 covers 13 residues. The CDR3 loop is CASSFNRGSEAFF. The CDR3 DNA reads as TGTGCCAGCAGTTTTAACAGGGGTTCTGAAGCTTTCTTT.

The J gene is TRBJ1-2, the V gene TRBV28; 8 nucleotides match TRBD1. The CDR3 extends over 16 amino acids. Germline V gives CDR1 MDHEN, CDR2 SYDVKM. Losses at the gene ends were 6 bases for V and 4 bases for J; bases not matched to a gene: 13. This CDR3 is CASSPGGRGPGYGYTF. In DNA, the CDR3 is TGTGCCAGCAGCCCAGGGGGCAGGGGGCCGGGCTATGGCTACACCTTC.

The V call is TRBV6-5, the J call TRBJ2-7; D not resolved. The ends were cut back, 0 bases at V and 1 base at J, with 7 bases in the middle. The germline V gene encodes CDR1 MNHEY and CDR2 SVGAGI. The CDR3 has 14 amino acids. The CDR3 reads CASSYSRTSYEQYF. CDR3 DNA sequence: TGTGCCAGCAGTTACTCTAGAACATCCTACGAGCAGTACTTC.

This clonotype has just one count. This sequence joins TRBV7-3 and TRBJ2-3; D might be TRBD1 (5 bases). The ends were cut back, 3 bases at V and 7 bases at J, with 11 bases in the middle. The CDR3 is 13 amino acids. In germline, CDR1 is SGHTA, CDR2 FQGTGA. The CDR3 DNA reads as TGTGCCAGCAGCTTCCCAGGGTCAAATACGCAGTATTTT. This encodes CASSFPGSNTQYF.

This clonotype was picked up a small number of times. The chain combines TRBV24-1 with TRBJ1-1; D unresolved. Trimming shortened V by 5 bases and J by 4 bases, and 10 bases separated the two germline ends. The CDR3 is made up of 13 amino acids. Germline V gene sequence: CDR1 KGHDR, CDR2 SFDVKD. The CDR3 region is CATSAGQSTEAFF. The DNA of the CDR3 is TGTGCCACCAGTGCTGGGCAGAGCACTGAAGCTTTCTTT.

The CDR3 here is CASSSPLAGEAGELFF. The CDR3 coding sequence is TGTGCCAGCAGTTCACCCCTAGCGGGGGAGGCCGGGGAGCTGTTTTTT. The chain is built from TRBV12-3 or TRBV12-4 and TRBJ2-2; 10 bases agree with TRBD2. V was pared by 4 bases and J by 6 bases, with 8 bases of the junction left unmatched. The CDR3 runs 16 residues.

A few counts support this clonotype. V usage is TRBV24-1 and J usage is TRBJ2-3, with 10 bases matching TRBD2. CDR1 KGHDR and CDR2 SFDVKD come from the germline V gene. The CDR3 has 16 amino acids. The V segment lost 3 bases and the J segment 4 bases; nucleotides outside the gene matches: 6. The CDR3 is CATSDPSGRQADTQYF. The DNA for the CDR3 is TGTGCCACCAGTGATCCTAGCGGGAGACAGGCAGATACGCAGTATTTT.

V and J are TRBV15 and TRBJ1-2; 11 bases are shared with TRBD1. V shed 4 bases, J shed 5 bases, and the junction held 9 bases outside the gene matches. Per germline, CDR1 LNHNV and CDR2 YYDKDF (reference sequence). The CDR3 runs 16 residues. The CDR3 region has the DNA TGTGCCACCAGCAAAGAGGACAGGGGGCTTTTATATGGCTACACCTTC. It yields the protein CATSKEDRGLLYGYTF. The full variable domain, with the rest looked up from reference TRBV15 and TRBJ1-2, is DAMVIQNPRYQVTQFGKPVTLSCSQTLNHNVMYWYQQKSSQAPKLLFHYYDKDFNNEADTPDNFQSRRPNTSFCFLDIRSPGLGDTAMYLCATSKEDRGLLYGYTFGSGTRLTVV.

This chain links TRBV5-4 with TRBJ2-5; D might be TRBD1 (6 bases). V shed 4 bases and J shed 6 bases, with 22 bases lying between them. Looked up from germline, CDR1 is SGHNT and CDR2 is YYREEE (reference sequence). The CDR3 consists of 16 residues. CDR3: CASSSPNRDRGQTQYF. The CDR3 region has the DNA TGTGCCAGCAGCAGCCCAAACAGGGATAGGGGACAGACCCAGTACTTC.

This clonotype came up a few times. This CDR3 is CAETEGPNYGYTF. CDR3 coding DNA: TGTGCCGAGACGGAGGGTCCTAACTATGGCTACACCTTC. The rearrangement links TRBV6-1 to TRBJ1-2; D unclear. V was pared by 11 bases and J by 0 bases, with 13 bases between. The germline gives CDR1 MNHNS, CDR2 SASEGT. There are 13 residues in the CDR3.

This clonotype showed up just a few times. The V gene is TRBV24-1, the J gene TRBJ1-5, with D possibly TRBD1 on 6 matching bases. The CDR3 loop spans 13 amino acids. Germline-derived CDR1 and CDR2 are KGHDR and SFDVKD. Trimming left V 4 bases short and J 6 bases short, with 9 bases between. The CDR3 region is CATSDRGGQPQHF. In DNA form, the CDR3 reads TGTGCCACCAGTGACAGGGGAGGTCAGCCCCAGCATTTT.